This TCR beta chain emerged from a study of OX40 agonist ivuxolimab in advanced cancers. About the study: Under the entry rules, prior anti-PD-1, anti-PD-L1 or anti-CTLA-4 therapy was allowed, and roughly 41% had some.

This clone has just one count. Its cognate antigen is unknown. The assay was immunoSEQ multiplex PCR, and TCRdb's table has in-frame clones only and misses some. The top ten hold more than 0.7% of the sample, which has some 110,000 clones, around 93% seen once. The ends were cut back, 3 bases at V and 1 base at J, with 12 bases in the middle. The germline CDR1 and CDR2 sequences are MNHEY and SMNVEV (reference sequence). This CDR3 has 15 residues. General study results and limits: Expanded clones belonging to CD8+ T cells outnumbered, on average, those of CD4+. Not determined was the antigen specificity of the expanded peripheral T cells.

The specimen comprised CD4+ or CD8+ T cells sorted from blood, sampled in a trial of the OX40 agonist ivuxolimab. The source is an adult with an advanced solid tumor such as melanoma, head and neck, liver or kidney cancer. This sequence joins TRBV27 and TRBJ2-5; perhaps TRBD2 as D (5 bases). The CDR3 reads CASSFFSGLQETQYF. CDR3 in DNA: TGTGCCAGCAGTTTTTTTTCCGGACTCCAAGAGACCCAGTACTTC.